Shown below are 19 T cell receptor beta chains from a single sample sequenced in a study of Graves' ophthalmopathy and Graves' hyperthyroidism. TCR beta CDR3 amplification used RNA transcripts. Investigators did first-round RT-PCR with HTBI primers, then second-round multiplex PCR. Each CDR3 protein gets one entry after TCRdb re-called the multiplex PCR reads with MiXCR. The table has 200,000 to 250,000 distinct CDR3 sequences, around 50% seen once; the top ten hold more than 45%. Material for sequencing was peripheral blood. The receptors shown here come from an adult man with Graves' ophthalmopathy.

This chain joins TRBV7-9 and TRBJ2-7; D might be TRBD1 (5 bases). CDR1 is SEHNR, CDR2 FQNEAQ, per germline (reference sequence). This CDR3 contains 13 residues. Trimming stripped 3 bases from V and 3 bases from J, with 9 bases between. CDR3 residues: CASSLGPFYEQYF. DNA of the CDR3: TGTGCCAGCAGCTTGGGGCCCTTCTACGAGCAGTACTTC.

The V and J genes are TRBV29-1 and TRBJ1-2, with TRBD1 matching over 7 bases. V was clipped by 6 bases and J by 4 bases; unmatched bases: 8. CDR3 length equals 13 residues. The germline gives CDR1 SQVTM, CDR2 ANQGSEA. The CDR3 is CSVRQGRAYGYTF. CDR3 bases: TGCAGCGTGCGACAGGGTCGGGCCTATGGCTACACCTTC.

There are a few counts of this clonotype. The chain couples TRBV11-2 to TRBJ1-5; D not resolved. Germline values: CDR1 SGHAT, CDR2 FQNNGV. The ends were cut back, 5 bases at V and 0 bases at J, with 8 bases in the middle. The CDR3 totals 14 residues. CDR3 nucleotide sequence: TGTGCCAGCAGCCAGACCACTAGCAATCAGCCCCAGCATTTT. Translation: CASSQTTSNQPQHF.

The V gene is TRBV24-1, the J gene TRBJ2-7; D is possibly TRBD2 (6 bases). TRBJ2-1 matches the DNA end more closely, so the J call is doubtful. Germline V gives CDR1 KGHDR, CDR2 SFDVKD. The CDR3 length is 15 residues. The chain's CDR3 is CATSAIWDGGNEQFF. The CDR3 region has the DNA TGTGCCACCAGTGCCATTTGGGATGGGGGGAATGAGCAGTTCTTC.

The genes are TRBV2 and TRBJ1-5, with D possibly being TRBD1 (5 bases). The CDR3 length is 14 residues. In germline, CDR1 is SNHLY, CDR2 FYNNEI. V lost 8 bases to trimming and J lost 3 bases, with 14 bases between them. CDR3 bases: TGTGCCAGCGCTTACCAGGGAAACAATCAGCCCCAGCATTTT. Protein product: CASAYQGNNQPQHF.

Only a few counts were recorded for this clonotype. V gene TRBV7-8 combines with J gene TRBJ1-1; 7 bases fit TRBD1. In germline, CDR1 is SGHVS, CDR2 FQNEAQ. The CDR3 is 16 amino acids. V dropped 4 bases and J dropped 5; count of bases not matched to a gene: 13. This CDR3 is CASSSSGGFKGTEAFF. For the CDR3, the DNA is TGTGCCAGCAGCTCCTCAGGGGGATTTAAAGGAACTGAAGCTTTCTTT.

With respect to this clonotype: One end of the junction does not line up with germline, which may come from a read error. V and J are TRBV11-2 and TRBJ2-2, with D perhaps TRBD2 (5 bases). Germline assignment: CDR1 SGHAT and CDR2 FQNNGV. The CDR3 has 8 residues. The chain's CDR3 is CVVGELLF. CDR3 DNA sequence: TGTGTAGTTGGGGAGCTGCTTTTT.

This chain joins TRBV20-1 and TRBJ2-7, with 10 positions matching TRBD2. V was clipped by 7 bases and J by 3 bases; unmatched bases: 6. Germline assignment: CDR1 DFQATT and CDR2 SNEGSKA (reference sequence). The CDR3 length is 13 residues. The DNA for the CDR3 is TGCAGTGGAGTGGGACTAGCGAACTACGAGCAGTACTTC. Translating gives CSGVGLANYEQYF.

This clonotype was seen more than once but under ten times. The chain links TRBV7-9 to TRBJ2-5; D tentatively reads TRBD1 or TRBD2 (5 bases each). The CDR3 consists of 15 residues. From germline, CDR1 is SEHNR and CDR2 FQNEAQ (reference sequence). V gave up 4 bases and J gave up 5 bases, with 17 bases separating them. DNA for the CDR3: TGTGCCAGCAGCTCCCGGACGGGGCAGGCTGAGACCCAGTACTTC. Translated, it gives CASSSRTGQAETQYF.

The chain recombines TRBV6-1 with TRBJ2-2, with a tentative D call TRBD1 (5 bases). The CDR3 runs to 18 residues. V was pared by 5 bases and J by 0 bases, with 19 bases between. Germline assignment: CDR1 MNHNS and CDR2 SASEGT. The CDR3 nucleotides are TGTGCCAGCAGTTACTTAAGGGGAACACCCGCGAACACCGGGGAGCTGTTTTTT. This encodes CASSYLRGTPANTGELFF.

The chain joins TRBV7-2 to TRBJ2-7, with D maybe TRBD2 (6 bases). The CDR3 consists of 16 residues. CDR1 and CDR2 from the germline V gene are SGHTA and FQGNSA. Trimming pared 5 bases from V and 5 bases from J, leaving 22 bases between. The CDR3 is CASSQKGPGGEDEQYF. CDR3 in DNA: TGTGCCAGCAGCCAGAAGGGACCAGGCGGGGAGGACGAGCAGTACTTC.

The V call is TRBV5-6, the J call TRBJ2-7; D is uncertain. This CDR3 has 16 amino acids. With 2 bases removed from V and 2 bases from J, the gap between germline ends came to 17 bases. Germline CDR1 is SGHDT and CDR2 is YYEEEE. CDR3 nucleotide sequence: TGTGCCAGCAGCTTTAGAAACCACGCGGCCCCCTACGAGCAGTACTTC. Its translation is CASSFRNHAAPYEQYF.

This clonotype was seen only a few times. The CDR3 is CASWTTGRANVYGYTF. DNA of the CDR3: TGTGCCAGCTGGACCACGGGCCGCGCAAACGTCTATGGCTACACCTTC. V and J are TRBV6-1 and TRBJ1-2, with D uncertain. The germline CDR1 and CDR2 sequences are MNHNS and SASEGT. Trimming cost V 8 bases and J 4 bases, with 23 bases left between them. The CDR3 sequence is 16 residues long.

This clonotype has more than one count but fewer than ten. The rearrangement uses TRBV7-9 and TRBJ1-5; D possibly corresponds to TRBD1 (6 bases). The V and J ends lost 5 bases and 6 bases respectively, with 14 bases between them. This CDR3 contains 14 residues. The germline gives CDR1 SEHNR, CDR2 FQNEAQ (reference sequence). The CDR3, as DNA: TGTGCCAGCAGCCCAAGGACAGAAGGTCAGCCCCAGCATTTT. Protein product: CASSPRTEGQPQHF.

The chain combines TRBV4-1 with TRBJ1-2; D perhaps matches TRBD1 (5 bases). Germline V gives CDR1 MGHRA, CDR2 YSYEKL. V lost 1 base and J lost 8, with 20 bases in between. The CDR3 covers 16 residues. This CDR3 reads CASSQVSGTGSEGYTF. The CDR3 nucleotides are TGCGCCAGCAGCCAAGTCTCGGGGACGGGGTCTGAGGGCTACACCTTC.

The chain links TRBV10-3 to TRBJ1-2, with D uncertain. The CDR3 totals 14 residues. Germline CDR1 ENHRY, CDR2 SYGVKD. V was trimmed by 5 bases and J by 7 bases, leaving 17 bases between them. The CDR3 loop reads CAISLGIGVVGYTF. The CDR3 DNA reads TGTGCCATCAGTCTGGGGATCGGGGTGGTTGGCTACACCTTC.

CDR3 residues: CSVVQGGTGELFF. The CDR3 nucleotides read TGCAGCGTTGTCCAGGGCGGGACCGGGGAGCTGTTTTTT. The V gene is TRBV29-1, the J gene TRBJ2-2; D is possibly TRBD1 or TRBD2 (5 bases each). Germline-derived CDR1 and CDR2 are SQVTM and ANQGSEA. This CDR3 region has 13 residues. Trimming shortened V by 4 bases and J by 5 bases, and 11 bases separated the two germline ends.

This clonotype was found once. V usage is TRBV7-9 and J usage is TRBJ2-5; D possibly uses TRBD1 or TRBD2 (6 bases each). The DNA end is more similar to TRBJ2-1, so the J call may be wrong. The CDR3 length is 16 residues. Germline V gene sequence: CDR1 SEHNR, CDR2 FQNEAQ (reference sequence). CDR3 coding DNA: TGTGCCAGCAGCCCGCTCGTGAGGGGGGCAGGGAATGAGCAGTTCTTC. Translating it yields CASSPLVRGAGNEQFF.

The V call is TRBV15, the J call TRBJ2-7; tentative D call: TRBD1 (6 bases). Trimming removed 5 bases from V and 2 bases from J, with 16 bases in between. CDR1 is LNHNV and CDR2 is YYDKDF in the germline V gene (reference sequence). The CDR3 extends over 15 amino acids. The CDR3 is CATSAYRDTTYEQYF. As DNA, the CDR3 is TGTGCCACCAGCGCCTACCGGGACACCACCTACGAGCAGTACTTC.